Listed below are T cell receptor beta chains from one sample, sequenced in a study of blood T cell repertoires in COVID-19. Repertoires were generated with immunoSEQ multiplex PCR, while TCRdb's copy carries only in-frame clones and drops some. Counted here are about 180,000 clones, around 80% occurring once; the ten biggest clones make up approximately 14%. Sequencing was done on a sample of PBMCs or T cells enriched from blood (not recorded which). These TCRs come from a man aged 50-60 years who had recovered from COVID-19. Both conserved end residues are trimmed from each CDR3. The D gene is left open where the match is weak.

V gene	J gene	D gene	CDR3 protein
TRBV3-1/TRBV3-2	TRBJ1-2	NA	ASSQDRVWNYGYT
TRBV5-8	TRBJ2-7	NA	ASSPGDSRGIHEQY
TRBV30	TRBJ1-5	TRBD1	AYETGQNQPQH
TRBV7-6	TRBJ1-1	NA	ASSPEIGTEAF
TRBV4-2	TRBJ1-3	NA	ASSQEATPSGNTIY
TRBV11-1	TRBJ2-1	NA	ASSRWVGQDNEQF
TRBV19	TRBJ1-2	TRBD1	ASSSRGSAYGYT
TRBV6-5	TRBJ1-2	TRBD1	ASSQGTVANYGYT
TRBV5-6	TRBJ1-5	TRBD1	ASSLWTGNLGNQPQH
TRBV4-1	TRBJ1-1	NA	ASSQRGGIEAF
TRBV7-2	TRBJ1-2	NA	ASSLAEHQGKKYGYT
TRBV19	TRBJ1-1	NA	ASTGQTMNTEAF
TRBV10-1	TRBJ1-2	NA	ASSDFSDGYT
TRBV4-1	TRBJ1-5	NA	ASSQTAAQPQH
TRBV5-1	TRBJ1-1	NA	ASSLAAGGTEAF
TRBV6-1	TRBJ1-3	NA	ASSEVPGSSGNTIY
TRBV5-1	TRBJ1-2	NA	ASSLPGINYGYT
TRBV29-1	TRBJ1-1	NA	SVGSTRGSTEAF
TRBV11-3	TRBJ2-1	NA	ASSLGAGAGDEQF
TRBV30	TRBJ2-7	TRBD1	AWRTGTYEQY
TRBV6-5	TRBJ2-1	NA	ASYSGISRNEQF
TRBV18	TRBJ1-2	TRBD1	ASSGQAPKDYGYT
TRBV2	TRBJ1-6	TRBD1	ASRGQGGSPLH
TRBV27	TRBJ1-5	NA	ASSLSGDARRTQH
TRBV29-1	TRBJ2-7	TRBD1	SVSGTGVGEY
TRBV24-1	TRBJ1-6	TRBD1	ATSETGVSPLH
TRBV9	TRBJ1-1	NA	ASSVEIEDTEAF
TRBV7-9	TRBJ1-6	TRBD1	ASSLLDRVRSPLH
TRBV12-3/TRBV12-4	TRBJ2-7	NA	ASRPSGGGEQY
TRBV4-2	TRBJ2-2	NA	ASSQEAVTGELF
TRBV2	TRBJ1-1	TRBD1	ASLGQMNTEAF
TRBV21-1	TRBJ1-1	NA	ASSTQGRRVGTEAF
TRBV6-6	TRBJ1-2	TRBD1	ASTQGANYGYT
TRBV6-1	TRBJ1-2	NA	ASSEVLGGEGGYT
TRBV4-2	TRBJ1-2	TRBD1	ASSPSGVGQGANGYT
TRBV3-1/TRBV3-2	TRBJ2-1	NA	ASSQEYEARSSYNEQF
TRBV7-8	TRBJ1-5	NA	ASSLGRKDQPQH
TRBV6-5	TRBJ1-1	NA	ASSGHKVGAF
TRBV28	TRBJ1-2	NA	ASSSLSYGYT
TRBV28	TRBJ1-5	NA	ASSPGGNQPQH
TRBV11-3	TRBJ2-3	TRBD2	ASSERGKFTDTQY
TRBV6-5	TRBJ1-6	TRBD1	ATSRDRVSPLH
TRBV25-1	TRBJ2-3	TRBD2	ASSLAGGTDTQY
TRBV10-3	TRBJ2-5	TRBD1	AISALGTGQETQY
TRBV5-1	TRBJ1-1	NA	ASSPRAPDTEAF
TRBV30	TRBJ1-2	TRBD1	AWITGGRGYT
TRBV6-5	TRBJ2-5	NA	ASYRETQY
TRBV5-1	TRBJ2-4	TRBD2	ASSSEAGGRNIQY
TRBV27	TRBJ1-2	NA	ASSVSGQPSYGYT
TRBV6-2/TRBV6-3	TRBJ1-5	NA	ASSYETARNQPQH
TRBV11-3	TRBJ1-6	NA	ASSPYGGVGSPLH
TRBV7-9	TRBJ2-3	TRBD1	ASSVQGAVGRTDTQY
TRBV12-3/TRBV12-4	TRBJ2-7	NA	ASSYPGSGKY
TRBV4-1	TRBJ2-2	NA	ASSQDSLLVEPGELF
TRBV7-9	TRBJ2-7	TRBD1	ASSSGLQGYEQY